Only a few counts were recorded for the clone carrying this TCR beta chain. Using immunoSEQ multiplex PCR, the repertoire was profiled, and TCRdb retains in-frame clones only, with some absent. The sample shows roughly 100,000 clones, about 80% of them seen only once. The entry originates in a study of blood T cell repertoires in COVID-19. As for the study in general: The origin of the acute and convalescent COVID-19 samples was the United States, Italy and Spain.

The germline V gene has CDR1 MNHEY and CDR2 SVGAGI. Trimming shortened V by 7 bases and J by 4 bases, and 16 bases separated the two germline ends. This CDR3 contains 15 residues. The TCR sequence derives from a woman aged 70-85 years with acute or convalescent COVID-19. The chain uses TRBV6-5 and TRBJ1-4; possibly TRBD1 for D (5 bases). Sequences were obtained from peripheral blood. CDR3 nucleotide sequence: TGTGCCAGCACCCAATCGGGGACTTATAATGAAAAACTGTTTTTT. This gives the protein CASTQSGTYNEKLFF.